What follows is one T cell receptor beta chain and its context. Its target is not known. This specimen belongs to a study of CD8 T cells in Susac syndrome. General study results and limits: CD8+ clonal expansion in Susac peaked in TEMRA cells and active patients.

The authors carried out high-throughput sequencing of TCR beta. They applied it to CD8+ and CD4+ T cells obtained from blood. V lost 5 bases and J lost 3, with 10 bases in between. The germline gives CDR1 SGHAT, CDR2 FQNNGV. The CDR3 is made up of 14 amino acids. The RNA, about 0.45 to 1 ug, was put through reverse transcription using random hexamers. One entry per CDR3 protein, called by TCRdb with MiXCR from the immunoSEQ multiplex PCR reads. Of 120,000 or so distinct CDR3 sequences listed, around 94% were seen once; the top ten hold over 0.2%. The chain is built from TRBV11-2 and TRBJ2-2; D call uncertain. The sequenced sample was CD8+ T cells from PBMCs. This clonotype was obtained from a human donor with Susac syndrome. Here the CDR3 reads CASSAVVDTGELFF. The CDR3 DNA follows: TGTGCCAGCAGCGCGGTAGTCGACACCGGGGAGCTGTTTTTT. Looking up the rest from reference TRBV11-2 and TRBJ2-2 gives the full variable domain: EAGVAQSPRYKIIEKRQSVAFWCNPISGHATLYWYQQILGQGPKLLIQFQNNGVVDDSQLPKDRFSAERLKGVDSTLKIQPAKLEDSAVYLCASSAVVDTGELFFGEGSRLTVL.